The TCR beta chain described here comes from a study of T cell responses to AZD1222 COVID-19 vaccine. Clones were sequenced by immunoSEQ multiplex PCR, and TCRdb holds only the in-frame ones, with some missing. The table includes more than 100,000 clones, over 75% detected once. V dropped 8 bases and J dropped 4 bases, with 14 bases sitting between them. This CDR3 is 13 amino acids long. Germline loops: CDR1 LGHNA, CDR2 YSLEER. This clone appeared once. The receptor's source is an adult in good health. The sample here was peripheral blood, taken on day 0 of AZD1222 vaccination. The chain carries TRBV4-3 and TRBJ1-1, with D hard to call. The DNA for the CDR3 is TGCGCCAGCGGATACACTGGGTCCACTGAAGCTTTCTTT. As protein: CASGYTGSTEAFF.